The next 32 T cell receptor beta chains were all read from a single sample in a study of cytomegalovirus exposure and HLA in healthy donors. The PCR employed 60 Vbeta primers together with 13 Jbeta primers. Repertoires were generated with immunoSEQ multiplex PCR, while TCRdb's copy carries only in-frame clones and drops some. The data hold fewer than 90,000 clones, with 60% to 80% observed a single time. Sample: PBMCs. These TCRs come from a female donor in good health and CMV-seronegative.

The genes are TRBV6-5 and TRBJ2-1, with D tentatively TRBD2 (5 bases). With 7 bases removed from V and 8 bases from J, the gap between germline ends came to 15 bases. The germline CDR1 and CDR2 sequences are MNHEY and SVGAGI. The CDR3 is 13 residues long. Here the CDR3 reads CASNRAIGDEQFF. The DNA for the CDR3 is TGTGCCAGCAATAGGGCTATCGGGGATGAGCAGTTCTTC.

As regards this clone: Other nucleotide sequences in the sample specify the same CDR3. This chain uses TRBV28 with TRBJ1-2, with TRBD1 identical over 9 bases. With 5 bases clipped from V and 8 bases from J, the junction kept 9 bases outside the gene matches. This CDR3 spans 14 amino acids. Germline V gene sequence: CDR1 MDHEN, CDR2 SYDVKM. For the CDR3, the DNA is TGTGCCAGCAGTCCTTCTGGACAGGGGTACGGCTACACCTTC. This gives the protein CASSPSGQGYGYTF.

J is TRBJ1-6 and V is TRBV30; TRBD1 might be the D (5 bases). The CDR3 is 13 amino acids. Germline CDR1 and CDR2: GTSNPN and SVGIG (reference sequence). Trimming shortened V by 2 bases and J by 5 bases, and 7 bases separated the two germline ends. The CDR3 coding sequence is TGTGCCTGGAGTAAACAGGATAATTCACCCCTCCACTTT. Amino acids: CAWSKQDNSPLHF.

The chain is built from TRBV5-1 and TRBJ1-5, with D perhaps matching TRBD1 (6 bases). Germline V gene data show CDR1 as SGHRS and CDR2 as YFSETQ. The CDR3 contains 14 residues. Between the trimmed V and J ends, which lost 0 bases and 7 bases, there was a span of 11 bases. The CDR3 DNA is TGCGCCAGCAGCTTGGACCCAGGGGTACAGCCCCAGCATTTT. The encoded protein is CASSLDPGVQPQHF.

The CDR3 sequence: CASSRDRDEQYF. The CDR3 DNA sequence: TGTGCCAGCAGTAGGGACAGGGACGAGCAGTACTTC. The chain uses TRBV6-1 and TRBJ2-7, with 9 bases lining up with TRBD1. V lost 5 bases to trimming and J lost 5 bases; unmatched junction nucleotides: 1. In germline, CDR1 is MNHNS, CDR2 SASEGT. This CDR3 is built from 12 residues.

The J gene is TRBJ2-7, the V gene TRBV6-5; possibly TRBD2 for D (6 bases). CDR3 size: 16 residues. Germline V gene data show CDR1 as MNHEY and CDR2 as SVGAGI. Trimming took off 2 bases at V and 4 bases at J, with 18 bases between the two ends. The CDR3 region is CASSYRDSGGLYEQYF. CDR3 in DNA: TGTGCCAGCAGTTACCGGGACTCCGGGGGACTTTACGAGCAGTACTTC.

The rearrangement joins TRBV28 to TRBJ2-7; a possible D gene is TRBD2 (6 bases). The CDR3 runs to 13 residues. V was clipped by 7 bases and J by 3 bases, with 13 bases between them. Germline assignment: CDR1 MDHEN and CDR2 SYDVKM. CDR3 coding DNA: TGTGCCAGCACTGCTTGGCGGGACTACGAGCAGTACTTC. The encoded protein is CASTAWRDYEQYF.

V gene TRBV7-9 combines with J gene TRBJ1-2, with 8 positions matching TRBD1. Germline trimming cut 3 bases from V and 3 bases from J; bases unmatched to any gene: 6. Germline assignment: CDR1 SEHNR and CDR2 FQNEAQ (reference sequence). This CDR3 has 15 amino acids. The CDR3 region has the DNA TGTGCCAGCAGCTTCCCCGGACAGGGTCACTATGGCTACACCTTC. Translating it yields CASSFPGQGHYGYTF.

The CDR3 region has the DNA TGCGCCAGCAGCTGGGACGGACAGGGTGAAGAAAAACTGTTTTTT. Translation: CASSWDGQGEEKLFF. The chain couples TRBV5-1 to TRBJ1-4; 8 bases map to TRBD1. The CDR3 spans 15 residues. Per the germline V gene, CDR1 is SGHRS and CDR2 is YFSETQ. V was clipped by 3 bases and J by 8 bases; unmatched bases: 9.

This chain connects TRBV19 to TRBJ2-7; 15 positions agree with TRBD2. After removal of 5 bases from V and 4 bases from J, the junction contained 3 bases not matched to a gene. Germline CDR1 LNHDA, CDR2 SQIVND (reference sequence). The CDR3 loop spans 15 amino acids. The CDR3 nucleotides read TGTGCCAGTAGTCCCGGGACTAGCGGGAGGTACGAGCAGTACTTC. Translating it yields CASSPGTSGRYEQYF.

V usage is TRBV9 and J usage is TRBJ2-3; D is unresolved. The CDR3 covers 16 residues. Germline CDR1 is SGDLS and CDR2 is YYNGEE. V was cut by 1 base and J by 2 bases, with 14 bases left in between. CDR3 in amino acids: CASSVSSIDPTDTQYF. CDR3 sequence (DNA): TGTGCCAGCAGCGTATCTTCGATAGATCCCACAGATACGCAGTATTTT.

This clone was recorded once. DNA of the CDR3: TGTGCCAGCAGCTTAGCGAGGACAGGGAAAGGCTACACCTTC. Translating gives CASSLARTGKGYTF. V and J are TRBV7-2 and TRBJ1-2; 8 bases line up with TRBD1. Germline V gives CDR1 SGHTA, CDR2 FQGNSA. The trim removed 0 bases at V and 8 bases at J, leaving 5 bases unmatched. This CDR3 has 14 amino acids.

This chain connects TRBV28 to TRBJ2-7; TRBD2 matches 8 bases. V shed 8 bases and J 1 base; nucleotides not matched to a gene: 7. The CDR3 contains 14 residues. CDR1 is MDHEN and CDR2 is SYDVKM in the germline V gene. CDR3 loop: CASVKRGRSYEQYF. The CDR3 DNA reads as TGTGCCAGCGTAAAGCGGGGGCGGTCCTACGAGCAGTACTTC. Full variable domain (rest looked up from reference TRBV28 and TRBJ2-7): DVKVTQSSRYLVKRTGEKVFLECVQDMDHENMFWYRQDPGLGLRLIYFSYDVKMKEKGDIPEGYSVSREKKERFSLILESASTNQTSMYLCASVKRGRSYEQYFGPGTRLTVT.

This clone showed up just a few times. The chain uses TRBV7-9 and TRBJ1-1, with 11 bases lining up with TRBD1. The ends lost 4 bases at V and 3 bases at J; junction bases unmatched: 13. The CDR3 totals 18 residues. Germline CDR1 reads SEHNR; CDR2 reads FQNEAQ (reference sequence). CDR3 sequence (DNA): TGTGCCAGCAGCTCCCGATGGGACAGGGGGTCCGGGTACACTGAAGCTTTCTTT. Protein product: CASSSRWDRGSGYTEAFF. The full variable domain, rest sourced from reference TRBV7-9 and TRBJ1-1, is DTGVSQNPRHKITKRGQNVTFRCDPISEHNRLYWYRQTLGQGPEFLTYFQNEAQLEKSRLLSDRFSAERPKGSFSTLEIQRTEQGDSAMYLCASSSRWDRGSGYTEAFFGQGTRLTVV.

The CDR3 sequence is CTSSQRAKGTDTQYF. The CDR3 nucleotides read TGCACCAGCAGCCAACGGGCTAAGGGGACAGATACGCAGTATTTT. The chain is built from TRBV1 and TRBJ2-3; the D call of TRBD1 is as the table states it, not checked on the DNA. TRBV1 is noted as a pseudogene. The CDR3 is 15 amino acids.

V gene TRBV6-5 combines with J gene TRBJ1-2; D is unresolved. CDR3 length equals 12 residues. Trimming left V 5 bases short and J 8 bases short, with 12 bases between. CDR1 and CDR2 (germline): MNHEY, SVGAGI. The CDR3 is CASSGMAGGYTF. The CDR3 bases are TGTGCCAGCAGTGGTATGGCGGGGGGCTACACCTTC.

The chain links TRBV7-8 to TRBJ2-7; D perhaps matches TRBD2 (5 bases). V lost 5 bases to trimming and J lost 7 bases, with 18 bases between them. The germline CDR1 and CDR2 sequences are SGHVS and FQNEAQ. This CDR3 is 14 amino acids long. The DNA for the CDR3 is TGTGCCAGCAGCCCGATGTATGGTCGAGGGGAGCAGTACTTC. As protein: CASSPMYGRGEQYF.

The chain recombines TRBV10-3 with TRBJ1-1, with 9 bases identical to TRBD1. The germline V gene encodes CDR1 ENHRY and CDR2 SYGVKD. The length of the CDR3 is 13 residues. Trimming took 7 bases from V and 7 from J; bases not matched to a gene: 7. CDR3 sequence (DNA): TGTGCCATCATGTCGGAGGGACAGGGTGAAGCTTTCTTT. Encoded protein: CAIMSEGQGEAFF.

The chain combines TRBV6-1 with TRBJ2-7; 7 bases map to TRBD1. Germline V gene data show CDR1 as MNHNS and CDR2 as SASEGT. This CDR3 comprises 15 residues. The V and J ends lost 0 bases and 7 bases, in that order; junction bases with no gene match: 9. CDR3 DNA: TGTGCCAGCAGTGAAGCAGGTCAGGGGGTGGGGGAGCAGTACTTC. Protein: CASSEAGQGVGEQYF.

This chain joins TRBV5-1 and TRBJ2-7; D possibly corresponds to TRBD1 (5 bases). Trimming left V 0 bases short and J 3 bases short, with 10 bases between. This CDR3 contains 14 residues. Per germline, CDR1 SGHRS and CDR2 YFSETQ. This CDR3 reads CASSLGLRGYEQYF. As DNA, the CDR3 is TGCGCCAGCAGCTTGGGTCTAAGGGGCTACGAGCAGTACTTC.

V gene TRBV7-6 combines with J gene TRBJ2-1, with 11 bases matching TRBD2. CDR3 length equals 17 residues. CDR1 and CDR2 (germline): SGHVS, FNYEAQ. Trimming at V came to 1 base and at J to 6 bases, leaving 8 bases not matched to a gene. The CDR3 loop is CASSLGVGLAGGNEQFF. The CDR3, as DNA: TGTGCCAGCAGCTTAGGGGTCGGCCTAGCGGGAGGCAATGAGCAGTTCTTC.

Notes on this clone: This sample also contains other DNA sequences that code for the same CDR3. This chain connects TRBV7-2 to TRBJ1-3; tentatively, D is TRBD1 (5 bases). CDR1 and CDR2 from the germline V gene are SGHTA and FQGNSA. V was cut by 4 bases and J by 0 bases, with 10 bases left in between. The CDR3 runs 15 residues. Here the CDR3 DNA reads TGTGCCAGCAGCTCAAAAGGGGACTCTGGAAACACCATATATTTT. It is translated as CASSSKGDSGNTIYF.

V and J are TRBV19 and TRBJ2-3; 10 nucleotides match TRBD2. V shed 3 bases, J shed 6 bases, and the junction held 9 bases outside the gene matches. The CDR3 contains 16 residues. Germline V CDR1 and CDR2: LNHDA, SQIVND (reference sequence). The CDR3 sequence: CASSIRLAGEVDTQYF. DNA of the CDR3: TGTGCCAGTAGTATCCGGCTAGCGGGGGAAGTGGATACGCAGTATTTT.

The chain employs TRBV7-2 and TRBJ1-5; no definite D call. The CDR3 is 13 residues long. Germline CDR1 and CDR2: SGHTA and FQGNSA. V lost 0 bases and J 7 bases, leaving 7 bases between the germline ends. In DNA form, the CDR3 reads TGTGCCAGCAGCTTAGCGACATCACAGCCCCAGCATTTT. Encoded protein: CASSLATSQPQHF.

V is TRBV5-6 and J is TRBJ2-7, with no clear D. This CDR3 comprises 11 residues. In germline, CDR1 is SGHDT, CDR2 YYEEEE. V gave up 0 bases and J gave up 6 bases, with 4 bases separating them. In nucleotides, the CDR3 is TGTGCCAGCAGCTTGGCGGGCGAGCAGTACTTC. This encodes CASSLAGEQYF. The full variable domain, with the rest looked up from reference TRBV5-6 and TRBJ2-7, is DAGVTQSPTHLIKTRGQQVTLRCSPKSGHDTVSWYQQALGQGPQFIFQYYEEEERQRGNFPDRFSGHQFPNYSSELNVNALLLGDSALYLCASSLAGEQYFGPGTRLTVT.

The CDR3 loop reads CASSISGGYTF. The CDR3 DNA follows: TGCGCCAGCAGCATTTCAGGAGGCTACACCTTC. The J gene is TRBJ1-2, the V gene TRBV5-1; no firm D call. This CDR3 region has 11 residues. Germline V gene data show CDR1 as SGHRS and CDR2 as YFSETQ. The V gene lost 4 bases and the J gene lost 8 bases, with 9 bases spanning the gap.

This rearrangement joins TRBV6-1 to TRBJ2-4; 7 nucleotides match TRBD2. Germline V gene data show CDR1 as MNHNS and CDR2 as SASEGT. The CDR3 runs 14 residues. Trimming cost V 1 base and J 6 bases; bases outside gene matches: 3. The CDR3 here is CASSEGLAGNIQYF. Written as DNA, the CDR3 is TGTGCCAGCAGTGAAGGACTAGCTGGAAACATTCAGTACTTC.

The chain employs TRBV10-1 and TRBJ2-2, with D uncertain. Germline V gives CDR1 WNHNN, CDR2 SYGVQD (reference sequence). CDR3 size: 13 residues. V lost 4 bases and J lost 5, with 8 bases in between. The CDR3 is CASSARRTGELFF. CDR3 nucleotides: TGCGCCAGCAGTGCGCGTCGAACCGGGGAGCTGTTTTTT.

On this clone itself: One end of the junction does not line up with germline, which may come from a read error. The sample carries other DNA sequences with the same CDR3. The rearrangement joins TRBV19 to TRBJ1-2, with D tentatively TRBD1 (6 bases). The CDR3 totals 14 residues. The germline V gene encodes CDR1 LNHDA and CDR2 SQIVND (reference sequence). CDR3: CASTMGAWGNGYTF. CDR3 DNA: TGCGCCAGTACCATGGGGGCGTGGGGGAATGGCTACACCTTC.

The rearrangement uses TRBV27 and TRBJ1-4, with D unresolved. Germline V gene sequence: CDR1 MNHEY, CDR2 SMNVEV (reference sequence). The V and J ends lost 2 bases and 6 bases respectively, with 4 bases between them. The CDR3 contains 12 residues. CDR3 loop: CASSLQYEKLFF. The DNA of the CDR3 is TGTGCCAGCAGTTTACAATATGAAAAACTGTTTTTT.

This clone was seen a few times. CDR3 nucleotide sequence: TGCGCCAGCAGTGAGTCGAGCTACGAGCAGTACTTC. It yields the protein CASSESSYEQYF. This chain uses TRBV10-2 with TRBJ2-7, with no clear D. The V gene lost 0 bases and the J gene lost 3 bases, with 3 bases spanning the gap. Germline CDR1 and CDR2: WSHSY and SAAADI. The length of the CDR3 is 12 residues.

V and J are TRBV29-1 and TRBJ2-7; 7 bases map to TRBD2. The CDR3 is made up of 12 amino acids. In germline, CDR1 is SQVTM, CDR2 ANQGSEA. The V segment lost 7 bases and the J segment 4 bases; nucleotides outside the gene matches: 7. The CDR3 protein is CSAGGGEYEQYF. CDR3 bases: TGCAGCGCGGGGGGAGGGGAATACGAGCAGTACTTC.